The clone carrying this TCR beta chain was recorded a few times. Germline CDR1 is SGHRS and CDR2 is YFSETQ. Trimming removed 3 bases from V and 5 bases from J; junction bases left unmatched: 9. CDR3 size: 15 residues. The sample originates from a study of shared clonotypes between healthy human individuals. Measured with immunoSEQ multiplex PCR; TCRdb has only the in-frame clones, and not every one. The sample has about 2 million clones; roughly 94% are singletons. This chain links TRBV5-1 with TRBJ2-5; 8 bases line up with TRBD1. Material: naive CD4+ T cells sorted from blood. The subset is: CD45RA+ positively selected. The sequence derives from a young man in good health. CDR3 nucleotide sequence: TGCGCCAGCAGCTCCAACCCACAGGGGGTTGAGACCCAGTACTTC. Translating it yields CASSSNPQGVETQYF.